The 29 T cell receptor beta chains below come from one sample, sequenced in a study of tumor-infiltrating lymphocytes in primary liver carcinoma. Co-extraction of RNA and DNA was performed on about 18-30 mg of unsorted bulk tissue. Reverse transcription of approximately 500 ng total RNA with a constant-region primer produced TCR beta cDNA. The TCR beta library was amplified through three nested multiplex PCR rounds in a modified ARM-PCR procedure. Rounds one and two of PCR, each of 9 to 11 cycles, were primed with TRBV1-TRBV30 forward primers and a C-beta reverse primer. TCRdb reanalysed the multiplex PCR reads using MiXCR and keeps one entry per CDR3 protein. The sample holds tens of thousands of distinct CDR3 sequences, 72% seen once. Sequenced: liver tumor tissue from sampling region 1. Stated subset: tumor region T1, superior pole. The receptor set was obtained from a man aged 40-49 years with primary liver carcinoma and hepatitis B virus infection.

This clonotype has only one observation. The conserved closing phenylalanine or tryptophan is absent in this CDR3, likely reflecting a read error. The chain carries TRBV5-1 and TRBJ1-2; the match to TRBD1 covers 7 bases. CDR1 SGHRS and CDR2 YFSETQ come from the germline V gene. Trimming cost V 2 bases and J 8 bases; bases outside gene matches: 9. The CDR3 loop spans 14 amino acids. CDR3 protein: CASSLSTGPEGYTL. As DNA, the CDR3 is TGCGCCAGCAGCTTATCGACAGGGCCAGAAGGCTACACCTTA.

For this clonotype: This CDR3 is missing its conserved last phenylalanine or tryptophan, likely due to a read error. Because the CDR3's place on the DNA is in doubt, the DNA is left out and the CDR3 is given as listed by TCRdb. The gene calls are TRBV11-2 and TRBJ1-1. Germline CDR1 SGHAT, CDR2 FQNNGV. Inclusive of both ends, the CDR3 amounts to 14 amino acids. The chain's CDR3 is CVSSLDQGWTEAFY.

The gene calls are TRBV10-3 and TRBJ2-7; maybe TRBD2 (6 bases). V gave up 7 bases and J gave up 10 bases, with 26 bases separating them. The CDR3 is 15 amino acids. The germline gives CDR1 ENHRY, CDR2 SYGVKD. CDR3 residues: CAINGTVRESIEQYF. The CDR3 coding sequence is TGTGCCATCAATGGAACTGTCCGGGAGAGTATCGAACAGTACTTC.

In this sample, this clonotype turned up a few times. V and J are TRBV7-3 and TRBJ2-3, with TRBD1 matching over 10 bases. Unmatched junction bases numbered 6, after V lost 4 bases and J lost 2 bases. CDR3 length: 16 amino acids. Germline loops: CDR1 SGHTA, CDR2 FQGTGA. This CDR3 reads CASSSGTGVSTDTQYF. In DNA, the CDR3 is TGTGCCAGCAGCTCCGGGACAGGGGTATCCACAGATACGCAGTATTTT.

This clonotype showed up just a few times. A clone one base away is much larger, so this may be a read error. The chain joins TRBV7-3 to TRBJ2-2, with D unresolved. The CDR3 has 15 amino acids. CDR1 and CDR2 from the germline V gene are SGHTA and FQGTGA. CDR3 DNA: TGTGCCGGCAGCCCCCGGTACGCCAACACCGGGGAGCTGTTTTTT. It yields the protein CAGSPRYANTGELFF.

A remark on this clonotype: A junction boundary mismatches the germline segment, possibly from a read error. The chain couples TRBV12-3 or TRBV12-4 to TRBJ2-1; TRBD1 is a possible D gene (6 bases). CDR3 length equals 14 residues. The CDR3 region is CTNTTGQRDNGQFF. CDR3 in DNA: TGTACCAATACTACAGGTCAGAGGGACAATGGGCAGTTCTTC.

On this clonotype: One end of the junction does not line up with germline, which may come from a read error. The J gene is TRBJ2-7, the V gene TRBV11-2, with a weak D call TRBD2 (6 bases). There are 13 residues in the CDR3. Germline loops: CDR1 SGHAT, CDR2 FQNNGV. CDR3 amino acids: CASSLSELASLYF. The CDR3, as DNA: TGTGCTAGCAGCTTAAGTGAGCTAGCGTCGCTGTACTTT.

This clonotype was observed once. An end of the junction does not agree with germline; a read error may underlie this. The V call is TRBV28, the J call TRBJ2-1; no clear D gene. The CDR3 extends over 13 amino acids. Germline CDR1 reads MDHEN; CDR2 reads SYDVKM. CDR3 in amino acids: CSSRSEQYNELFF. CDR3 nucleotide sequence: TGTTCCAGCAGGTCGGAGCAGTACAATGAGCTGTTCTTC. The variable domain in full, completed from reference TRBV28 and TRBJ2-1, reads DVKVTQSSRYLVKRTGEKVFLECVQDMDHENMFWYRQDPGLGLRLIYFSYDVKMKEKGDIPEGYSVSREKKERFSLILESASTNQTSMYLCSSRSEQYNELFFGPGTRLTVL.

With respect to this clonotype: A much larger clone differs by one base, so this may be a read error. The gene calls are TRBV24-1 and TRBJ2-5; tentatively, D is TRBD1 (5 bases). Germline-derived CDR1 and CDR2 are KGHDR and SFDVKD. The CDR3 has 15 amino acids. CDR3 amino acids: CTTSEPRQNPETQYF. The DNA of the CDR3 is TGTACCACCAGTGAGCCCCGACAGAATCCTGAGACCCAGTACTTC.

Worth noting for this clonotype: The junction departs from germline at one end; a sequencing error may be responsible. For the CDR3, the DNA is TGTGCCAGCAGCGTAGGTCAGAAGAACTGTGGCTACACCTTC. Encoded protein: CASSVGQKNCGYTF. The chain combines TRBV9 with TRBJ1-2; no clear D gene. CDR1 is SGDLS, CDR2 YYNGEE, per germline. The CDR3 loop spans 14 amino acids.

This clonotype was recorded a few times. This may come from a read error, since a much larger clone is one base off. The chain uses TRBV7-8 and TRBJ2-3; maybe TRBD2 (5 bases). CDR1 SGHVS and CDR2 FQNEAQ come from the germline V gene. The CDR3 runs to 15 residues. The V and J ends lost 1 base and 4 bases respectively, with 12 bases between them. In DNA form, the CDR3 reads TGTGCCAGCAGCTTAGTTGGAGGAGGCGCAGATACGCAGTATTTT. Translated, it gives CASSLVGGGADTQYF.

With regard to this clonotype: The junction and the germline gene differ at one end; a read error may be behind it. The rearrangement joins TRBV10-2 to TRBJ2-1, with unresolved D. The CDR3 contains 12 residues. The germline CDR1 and CDR2 sequences are WSHSY and SAAADI. The CDR3 DNA follows: TGCGCCAGCAGTAAGAACCGCAATGAGCAGTCCTTC. Its protein is CASSKNRNEQSF.

About this clonotype: At one boundary the junction diverges from the germline segment, which might be a read error. V usage is TRBV11-2 and J usage is TRBJ2-6, with TRBD2 matching over 10 bases. Germline values: CDR1 SGHAT, CDR2 FQNNGV. This CDR3 is 19 amino acids long. The CDR3 is CASSSRLAGFFSGVNVPTF. The CDR3, as DNA: TGTGCCAGCAGCTCCAGACTAGCGGGTTTCTTCTCTGGGGTCAACGTCCCGACTTTC.

This clonotype was counted between two and nine times. Its ends do not fully match the called genes, so a read error is possible. V usage is TRBV11-2 and J usage is TRBJ2-3, with D possibly matching TRBD2 (6 bases). The germline CDR1 and CDR2 sequences are SGHAT and FQNNGV. The CDR3 runs 14 residues. The CDR3 region is CVGGAWEPADTQYF. The CDR3 nucleotides read TGTGTCGGAGGGGCATGGGAGCCCGCAGATACGCAATATTTT.

About this clonotype: The junction differs from germline at one of its ends, possibly a read error. V is TRBV6-1 and J is TRBJ2-2; 8 bases align to TRBD1. From germline, CDR1 is MNHNS and CDR2 SASEGT. The CDR3 spans 14 residues. In DNA, the CDR3 is TGTGTCAGCAGCGAACAGGGGGACACCGGGGAGCTGTTTTTT. It encodes CVSSEQGDTGELFF.

The rearrangement links TRBV6-1 to TRBJ2-2; TRBD1 is a possible D gene (8 bases). Trimming removed 5 bases from V and 8 bases from J, with 21 bases in between. This CDR3 comprises 16 residues. Germline lookup yields CDR1 MNHNS and CDR2 SASEGT. The CDR3 DNA is TGTGCCAGCAGTACCTACAGGGGGAGGGGCACAGGGGAGCTGTTTTTT. Protein product: CASSTYRGRGTGELFF.

This chain connects TRBV11-2 to TRBJ2-1; possible D gene TRBD2, 7 bases. Trimming removed 2 bases from V and 7 bases from J, with 18 bases in between. CDR3 length equals 16 residues. The V gene's germline CDR1 is SGHAT and CDR2 FQNNGV. CDR3 sequence reads: CASSLRGARERNEQFF. As DNA, the CDR3 is TGTGCCAGCAGCTTACGGGGGGCCCGGGAGAGAAATGAGCAGTTCTTC. The entire variable domain, with the rest obtained from reference TRBV11-2 and TRBJ2-1, is as follows: EAGVAQSPRYKIIEKRQSVAFWCNPISGHATLYWYQQILGQGPKLLIQFQNNGVVDDSQLPKDRFSAERLKGVDSTLKIQPAKLEDSAVYLCASSLRGARERNEQFFGPGTRLTVL.

Worth noting for this clonotype: A read error may be the cause here, since a much bigger clone is one base away. The J gene is TRBJ2-4, the V gene TRBV28, with TRBD2 as a possible D gene (5 bases). The CDR3 length is 17 residues. Germline CDR1 reads MDHEN; CDR2 reads SYDVKM. V gave up 6 bases and J gave up 0 bases, with 18 bases separating them. The CDR3 reads CASSKGDSRIAKNIQYF. The CDR3 coding sequence is TGTGCCAGCAGCAAGGGAGATAGCAGAATAGCCAAAAACATTCAGTACTTC.

Notes on this clonotype: The junction does not match germline at one end; this may be a read error. The V call is TRBV19, the J call TRBJ2-1; 13 bases agree with TRBD2. Germline CDR1 reads LNHDA; CDR2 reads SQIVND (reference sequence). The CDR3 extends over 16 amino acids. The CDR3 DNA follows: TGTGCCAGTACCAGCCTGGGACTAGCGGGAATCGATGATCAGTTCTTC. As protein: CASTSLGLAGIDDQFF.

This clonotype was seen at least ten times. The chain links TRBV30 to TRBJ2-2; D is ambiguous. From germline, CDR1 is GTSNPN and CDR2 SVGIG (reference sequence). Trimming took 0 bases from V and 4 from J, leaving 12 bases between them. The CDR3 totals 15 residues. In nucleotides, the CDR3 is TGTGCCTGGAGTGTAGGTGGCCTCTCCACCGGGGAGCTGTTTTTT. This gives the protein CAWSVGGLSTGELFF.

With respect to this clonotype: This may arise from a read error, as a much more abundant clone is one base away. The chain joins TRBV7-8 to TRBJ2-7, with D uncertain. This CDR3 contains 13 residues. CDR1 and CDR2 from the germline V gene are SGHVS and FQNEAQ. The CDR3 is CASSLGSAYDQYF. Written as DNA, the CDR3 is TGTGCCAGCAGCTTGGGCAGTGCCTACGACCAGTACTTC. The whole variable domain, remainder taken from reference TRBV7-8 and TRBJ2-7, is GAGVSQSPRYKVAKRGQDVALRCDPISGHVSLFWYQQALGQGPEFLTYFQNEAQLDKSGLPSDRFFAERPEGSVSTLKIQRTQQEDSAVYLCASSLGSAYDQYFGPGTRLTVT.

This clonotype was detected a few times. V and J are TRBV7-2 and TRBJ2-3; 7 bases line up with TRBD2. This CDR3 region has 17 residues. The V gene end was trimmed by 3 bases and the J gene end by 1 base; junction bases not matched to a gene: 10. Looked up from germline, CDR1 is SGHTA and CDR2 is FQGNSA. The CDR3 loop reads CASSFSSGMGGTDTQYF. CDR3 bases: TGTGCCAGCAGCTTTTCCAGCGGGATGGGGGGCACAGATACGCAGTATTTT.

The J gene is TRBJ2-2, the V gene TRBV5-1, with TRBD2 as a possible D gene (6 bases). V lost 4 bases, J lost 4 bases, and 14 bases lay in between. Germline lookup yields CDR1 SGHRS and CDR2 YFSETQ. CDR3 length: 15 residues. The CDR3 coding sequence is TGCGCCAGCAGCCATCCGTACGGGGGCACCGGGGAGCTGTTTTTT. Its protein product is CASSHPYGGTGELFF.

The chain recombines TRBV29-1 with TRBJ1-2, with 7 bases fitting TRBD1. CDR3 length equals 12 residues. Germline CDR1 reads SQVTM; CDR2 reads ANQGSEA. V lost 7 bases and J lost 7; bases outside the gene matches: 9. CDR3 sequence: CSALDRLVGYTF. The CDR3 bases are TGCAGCGCTTTGGACAGGCTCGTTGGCTACACCTTC.

This clonotype was observed a single time. Compared with germline, one end of the junction differs, possibly owing to a read error. The chain employs TRBV5-4 and TRBJ2-6, with TRBD1 matching 7 bases. The CDR3 is 17 residues long. In germline, CDR1 is SGHNT, CDR2 YYREEE (reference sequence). CDR3 loop: CASSQRQGQSGANALTF. CDR3 nucleotide sequence: TGTGCCAGCAGTCAGAGACAGGGCCAGTCTGGGGCCAACGCCCTGACTTTC.

This clonotype was seen a handful of times. One base away lies a much larger clone, so this may be a sequencing read error. The V call is TRBV6-5, the J call TRBJ2-7; D unresolved. The CDR3 has 15 residues. Germline V gene sequence: CDR1 MNHEY, CDR2 SVGAGI. CDR3 region: CAGSYRYGGTYEQYF. CDR3 sequence (DNA): TGTGCCGGCAGTTATAGGTACGGCGGTACCTACGAGCAGTACTTC.

A word on this clonotype: A read error may be the cause here, since a much bigger clone is one base away. The chain uses TRBV12-3 or TRBV12-4 and TRBJ2-2; 9 bases are shared with TRBD1. This CDR3 has 15 residues. V shed 3 bases and J 7 bases; nucleotides not matched to a gene: 6. For the CDR3, the DNA is TGTGCCAGCAGTTTGATGACAGGGGGGATCGGGGAGCTGTTTTTT. It yields the protein CASSLMTGGIGELFF.

Details on this clonotype: The CDR3 carries no conserved terminal phenylalanine or tryptophan, so it likely arises from a read error. This chain connects TRBV5-6 to TRBJ2-5; D unclear. There are 14 residues in the CDR3. V was trimmed by 3 bases and J by 5 bases, leaving 14 bases between them. Germline CDR1 reads SGHDT; CDR2 reads YYEEEE. The CDR3 nucleotides read TGTGCCAGCAGCTGGGTTACGTCGGTCGAGACCCAGTACTCC. This sequence encodes CASSWVTSVETQYS.

The V call is TRBV6-1, the J call TRBJ2-1, with 7 bases fitting TRBD2. CDR3 length: 14 residues. The germline V gene has CDR1 MNHNS and CDR2 SASEGT. V trimming: 7 bases; J trimming: 8 bases; junction bases outside the gene matches: 11. The CDR3 protein is CASTGQGRDDEQFF. Here the CDR3 DNA reads TGTGCCAGCACTGGGCAAGGGAGGGACGATGAGCAGTTCTTC.